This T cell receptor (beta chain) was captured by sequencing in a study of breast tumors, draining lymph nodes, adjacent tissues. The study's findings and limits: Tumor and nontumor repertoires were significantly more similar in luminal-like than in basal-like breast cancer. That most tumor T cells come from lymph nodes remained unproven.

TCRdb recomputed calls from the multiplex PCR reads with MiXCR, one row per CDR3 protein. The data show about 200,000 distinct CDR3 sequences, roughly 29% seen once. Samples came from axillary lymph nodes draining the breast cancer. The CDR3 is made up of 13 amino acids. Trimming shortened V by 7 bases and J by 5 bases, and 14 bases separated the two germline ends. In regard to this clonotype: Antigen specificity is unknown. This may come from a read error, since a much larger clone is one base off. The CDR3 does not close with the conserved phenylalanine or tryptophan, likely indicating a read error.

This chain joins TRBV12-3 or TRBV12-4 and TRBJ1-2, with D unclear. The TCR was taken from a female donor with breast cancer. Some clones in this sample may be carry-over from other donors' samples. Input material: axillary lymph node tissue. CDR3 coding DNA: TGTGCCAGCACCTCTCTCAGTTGGTATGGCTACACCTAC. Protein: CASTSLSWYGYTY.